The 32 T cell receptor beta chains below were found in one sample sequenced in a study of CD8+ T cells in alopecia areata. As the sequencing template, cDNA was produced by extracting RNA and reverse transcribing it. Profiling relied on immunoSEQ multiplex PCR, and the TCRdb table lists in-frame clones only, not all of them. Counted here are 150,000 to 200,000 clones, around 57% occurring once; the ten biggest clones make up about 4.5%. Specimen: CD4+ T cells sorted from blood. The receptors shown here come from a human donor in good health.

The chain couples TRBV29-1 to TRBJ2-7; D unresolved. Trimming left V 2 bases short and J 0 bases short, with 11 bases between. The CDR3 contains 14 residues. The germline gives CDR1 SQVTM, CDR2 ANQGSEA. The DNA for the CDR3 is TGCAGCGTTGAAACCAGCTCCAACTCCTACGAGCAGTACTTC. It specifies CSVETSSNSYEQYF.

The V gene is TRBV4-1, the J gene TRBJ1-2, with D uncertain. This CDR3 comprises 14 residues. The V gene lost 4 bases and the J gene lost 6 bases, with 15 bases spanning the gap. CDR1 and CDR2 (germline): MGHRA, YSYEKL. The CDR3 nucleotides read TGCGCCAGCAGCCCAGTTACGGGAGGAAATGGCTACACCTTC. Translation gives CASSPVTGGNGYTF.

This clone appeared a single time. This chain links TRBV18 with TRBJ2-3, with D uncertain. Germline V gene lookup returns CDR1 KGHSH and CDR2 LQKENI. V dropped 2 bases and J dropped 1 base, with 7 bases sitting between them. The CDR3 loop spans 14 amino acids. CDR3 region: CASSPSLGTDTQYF. CDR3 DNA: TGTGCCAGCTCACCATCCCTAGGCACAGATACGCAGTATTTT.

This sequence joins TRBV30 and TRBJ1-2; TRBD1 might be the D (5 bases). The germline CDR1 and CDR2 sequences are GTSNPN and SVGIG (reference sequence). The CDR3 spans 14 residues. Trimming cost V 7 bases and J 0 bases, with 15 bases left between them. The CDR3 reads CASPRQPTNYGYTF. The CDR3 bases are TGTGCCTCACCTAGACAGCCGACTAACTATGGCTACACCTTC.

The chain has TRBV19 and TRBJ1-5; TRBD1 aligns across 9 bases. The CDR3 consists of 16 residues. The germline gives CDR1 LNHDA, CDR2 SQIVND (reference sequence). V lost 5 bases, J lost 1 base, and 6 bases stayed unmatched. The CDR3 nucleotides are TGTGCCAGTAGTCCAAGGACAGGGGTAAGCAATCAGCCCCAGCATTTT. Its protein product is CASSPRTGVSNQPQHF.

The chain uses TRBV6-5 and TRBJ1-1; D is uncertain. The CDR3 is 12 amino acids. With 4 bases removed from V and 9 bases from J, the gap between germline ends came to 12 bases. The V gene's germline CDR1 is MNHEY and CDR2 SVGAGI. The CDR3 loop reads CASSSGSQQAFF. CDR3 in DNA: TGTGCCAGCAGTTCCGGGTCACAACAAGCTTTCTTT.

This rearrangement joins TRBV29-1 to TRBJ2-5; D ambiguous. The CDR3 totals 11 residues. Germline V gives CDR1 SQVTM, CDR2 ANQGSEA. The ends were cut back, 4 bases at V and 2 bases at J, with 5 bases in the middle. The chain's CDR3 is CSVVSQETQYF. In DNA, the CDR3 is TGCAGCGTTGTTAGTCAAGAGACCCAGTACTTC.

J is TRBJ2-5 and V is TRBV25-1; D assignment may be TRBD1 or TRBD2 (7 bases each). From germline, CDR1 is MGHDK and CDR2 SYGVNS. The CDR3 consists of 16 residues. Trimming left V 3 bases short and J 1 base short, with 15 bases between. CDR3 loop: CASSDPGGDSQETQYF. The CDR3 coding sequence is TGTGCCAGCAGTGATCCTGGGGGGGACAGCCAAGAGACCCAGTACTTC.

This clone was picked up a small number of times. The genes are TRBV29-1 and TRBJ2-3, with D perhaps matching TRBD1 (6 bases). The CDR3 sequence is 14 residues long. The germline gives CDR1 SQVTM, CDR2 ANQGSEA. V shed 6 bases and J shed 1 base, with 14 bases lying between them. The CDR3 nucleotides are TGCAGCGTCCAGAGGGGGTGGGGCACAGATACGCAGTATTTT. Translating gives CSVQRGWGTDTQYF.

The rearrangement links TRBV9 to TRBJ2-2; no reliable D call. V shed 3 bases and J shed 0 bases, with 6 bases lying between them. The CDR3 length is 14 residues. The germline gives CDR1 SGDLS, CDR2 YYNGEE. As DNA, the CDR3 is TGTGCCAGCAGCGAGGAAACGAACACCGGGGAGCTGTTTTTT. Translating gives CASSEETNTGELFF.

This sequence joins TRBV2 and TRBJ1-1; D is unclear. V gave up 3 bases and J gave up 10 bases, with 15 bases separating them. Germline lookup yields CDR1 SNHLY and CDR2 FYNNEI. The CDR3 loop spans 13 amino acids. The CDR3 here is CASSDSTVRGAFF. Here the CDR3 DNA reads TGTGCCAGCAGTGATTCCACCGTCCGGGGAGCTTTCTTT.

The CDR3 DNA follows: TGTGCCAGCAGCTCCCTTCGGGGGCACATGTCCTACAATGAGCAGTTCTTC. It encodes CASSSLRGHMSYNEQFF. The J gene is TRBJ2-1, the V gene TRBV11-2; TRBD1 or TRBD2 may be the D gene (6 bases each). The germline V gene encodes CDR1 SGHAT and CDR2 FQNNGV. With 4 bases removed from V and 1 base from J, the gap between germline ends came to 17 bases. This CDR3 region has 17 residues.

J is TRBJ2-3 and V is TRBV7-9; 9 nucleotides match TRBD2. Germline V gene sequence: CDR1 SEHNR, CDR2 FQNEAQ (reference sequence). Losses at the gene ends were 1 base for V and 1 base for J; bases not matched to a gene: 12. This CDR3 has 19 residues. The CDR3 sequence: CASSLVLSGGNLGTDTQYF. The CDR3 bases are TGTGCCAGCAGCTTAGTACTTAGCGGGGGCAATCTTGGCACAGATACGCAGTATTTT. The variable domain in full, completed from reference TRBV7-9 and TRBJ2-3, reads DTGVSQNPRHKITKRGQNVTFRCDPISEHNRLYWYRQTLGQGPEFLTYFQNEAQLEKSRLLSDRFSAERPKGSFSTLEIQRTEQGDSAMYLCASSLVLSGGNLGTDTQYFGPGTRLTVL.

This chain links TRBV30 with TRBJ1-1; D uncertain. Trimming stripped 5 bases from V and 0 bases from J, with 7 bases between. Germline CDR1 and CDR2: GTSNPN and SVGIG (reference sequence). The CDR3 length is 12 residues. The DNA of the CDR3 is TGTGCCTGGTGTGGGGTGAACACTGAAGCTTTCTTT. This gives the protein CAWCGVNTEAFF. Full variable domain (rest looked up from reference TRBV30 and TRBJ1-1): SQTIHQWPATLVQPVGSPLSLECTVEGTSNPNLYWYRQAAGRGLQLLFYSVGIGQISSEVPQNLSASRPQDRQFILSSKKLLLSDSGFYLCAWCGVNTEAFFGQGTRLTVV.

The chain carries TRBV30 and TRBJ2-7; D possibly corresponds to TRBD2 (7 bases). V dropped 5 bases and J dropped 5 bases, with 13 bases sitting between them. The germline gives CDR1 GTSNPN, CDR2 SVGIG (reference sequence). The CDR3 sequence is 12 residues long. CDR3 amino acids: CAWSTGGDEQYF. Here the CDR3 DNA reads TGTGCCTGGTCAACGGGGGGCGACGAGCAGTACTTC.

In this sample, this clone turned up once. Other nucleotide sequences from this sample produce the same CDR3. The chain carries TRBV6-6 and TRBJ2-7; D is undetermined. The CDR3 runs 12 residues. The germline V gene has CDR1 MNHNY and CDR2 SVGAGI (reference sequence). Trimming pared 3 bases from V and 0 bases from J, leaving 3 bases between. In DNA, the CDR3 is TGTGCCAGCAGTTATTCCTCCTACGAGCAGTACTTC. As protein: CASSYSSYEQYF.

CDR3 residues: CASSLYRQAYGYTF. The CDR3 bases are TGTGCCAGCAGCTTGTACAGGCAGGCGTATGGCTACACCTTC. The chain carries TRBV5-4 and TRBJ1-2, with D possibly TRBD1 on 5 matching bases. The V end lost 1 base, the J end lost 5 bases, and 12 bases lay between the germline ends. Looked up from germline, CDR1 is SGHNT and CDR2 is YYREEE (reference sequence). The CDR3 sequence is 14 residues long.

This clone was counted only a few times. This chain connects TRBV11-2 to TRBJ2-5; 9 bases are shared with TRBD2. The CDR3 has 16 amino acids. V shed 1 base and J 4 bases; nucleotides not matched to a gene: 7. In germline, CDR1 is SGHAT, CDR2 FQNNGV. The CDR3 nucleotides are TGTGCCAGCAGCTTAGCTAGCGGGAAGGCGGTAGAGACCCAGTACTTC. Translated: CASSLASGKAVETQYF.

The chain carries TRBV29-1 and TRBJ1-1, with D unclear. The CDR3 consists of 13 residues. Germline CDR1 is SQVTM and CDR2 is ANQGSEA. V was cut by 2 bases and J by 1 base, with 8 bases left in between. The CDR3 DNA is TGCAGCGTTGAAAAGGGAACGAACACTGAAGCTTTCTTT. Amino acid sequence: CSVEKGTNTEAFF.

The V call is TRBV30, the J call TRBJ1-1, with D perhaps matching TRBD1 (5 bases). The germline V gene has CDR1 GTSNPN and CDR2 SVGIG (reference sequence). V was clipped by 5 bases and J by 11 bases, with 21 bases between them. There are 13 residues in the CDR3. In DNA form, the CDR3 reads TGTGCCTGGGCCAAGACAGCTTCCATCGGTGCTTTCTTT. Translating it yields CAWAKTASIGAFF.

This chain links TRBV28 with TRBJ2-7; 12 nucleotides align to TRBD2. Germline V CDR1 and CDR2: MDHEN, SYDVKM. V lost 5 bases, J lost 4 bases, and 6 bases stayed unmatched. CDR3 length equals 15 residues. Here the CDR3 reads CASSAPGLAGYEQYF. CDR3 nucleotide sequence: TGTGCCAGCAGTGCTCCGGGACTAGCGGGTTACGAGCAGTACTTC.

The V gene is TRBV6-6, the J gene TRBJ2-7; 7 bases are a match to TRBD1. Germline V lookup: CDR1 MNHNY, CDR2 SVGAGI (reference sequence). Trimming at V came to 5 bases and at J to 0 bases, leaving 7 bases not matched to a gene. The CDR3 length is 15 residues. The CDR3 reads CASSRSDRVSYEQYF. As DNA, the CDR3 is TGTGCCAGCAGTCGAAGCGACAGGGTCTCCTACGAGCAGTACTTC.

This clone occurred a few times. Other DNA sequences from this sample encode an identical CDR3 as well. This rearrangement joins TRBV25-1 to TRBJ1-2; D uncertain. V shed 2 bases and J shed 7 bases, with 8 bases lying between them. Germline V CDR1 and CDR2: MGHDK, SYGVNS. CDR3 size: 12 residues. The chain's CDR3 is CASSEILGGYTF. CDR3 DNA: TGTGCCAGCAGTGAAATTCTGGGTGGCTACACCTTC.

The chain employs TRBV11-2 and TRBJ2-2; D gene uncertain. CDR3 length: 12 residues. Per the germline V gene, CDR1 is SGHAT and CDR2 is FQNNGV. V shed 4 bases and J shed 6 bases, with 6 bases lying between them. CDR3 sequence (DNA): TGTGCCAGCAGCTCAAATGCCGGGGAGCTGTTTTTT. Its translation is CASSSNAGELFF.

This clone was seen a few times. This sequence joins TRBV28 and TRBJ1-3, with D possibly being TRBD1 (5 bases). Germline V gene lookup returns CDR1 MDHEN and CDR2 SYDVKM. The CDR3 is 14 residues long. V lost 6 bases and J 0 bases, leaving 9 bases between the germline ends. CDR3 sequence reads: CASRNRFSGNTIYF. DNA for the CDR3: TGTGCCAGCAGAAACAGGTTCTCTGGAAACACCATATATTTT.

J is TRBJ2-5 and V is TRBV6-6; no firm D call. Germline loops: CDR1 MNHNY, CDR2 SVGAGI (reference sequence). Trimming took 6 bases from V and 2 from J, leaving 7 bases between them. CDR3 length equals 12 residues. DNA for the CDR3: TGTGCCAGCAGACGGACGCAAGAGACCCAGTACTTC. It specifies CASRRTQETQYF.

This clone turned up a few times. The rearrangement links TRBV2 to TRBJ2-1, with unresolved D. The CDR3 extends over 15 amino acids. V lost 3 bases to trimming and J lost 12 bases, with 21 bases between them. Germline V gene sequence: CDR1 SNHLY, CDR2 FYNNEI. In DNA, the CDR3 is TGTGCCAGCAGTGAGTTGCTAGGATTTCTTGCCAGGCAGTTCTTC. Its translation: CASSELLGFLARQFF.

The V gene is TRBV4-1, the J gene TRBJ2-7; TRBD2 matches at 12 bases. The V and J ends lost 1 base and 6 bases, in that order; junction bases with no gene match: 4. The CDR3 is 15 residues long. CDR1 is MGHRA, CDR2 YSYEKL, per germline. The CDR3 DNA is TGCGCCAGCAGCCAAGCCTCTAGCGGGAGGGGCGAGCAGTACTTC. Its translation: CASSQASSGRGEQYF.

This rearrangement joins TRBV2 to TRBJ2-5; maybe TRBD1 (6 bases). Germline values: CDR1 SNHLY, CDR2 FYNNEI. The CDR3 sequence is 13 residues long. V was cut by 3 bases and J by 7 bases, with 12 bases left in between. The CDR3 coding sequence is TGTGCCAGCAGTGACAGGGGCGAAGGGACCCAGTACTTC. Its protein product is CASSDRGEGTQYF.

This clone showed up just once. The rearrangement links TRBV18 to TRBJ2-1; D is perhaps TRBD2 (5 bases). Trimming removed 6 bases at V and 7 bases at J, with 13 bases between. This CDR3 contains 13 residues. In germline, CDR1 is KGHSH, CDR2 LQKENI. CDR3 DNA: TGTGCCAGCTCGGCCGGGATGGGAAATGAGCAGTTCTTC. Amino acids: CASSAGMGNEQFF.

V gene TRBV27 combines with J gene TRBJ1-5; D gene ambiguous. With 5 bases removed from V and 6 bases from J, the gap between germline ends came to 11 bases. CDR1 and CDR2 (germline): MNHEY, SMNVEV (reference sequence). The CDR3 has 13 amino acids. The CDR3 reads CASSETEGQPQHF. The CDR3 DNA reads TGTGCCAGCAGTGAAACAGAAGGTCAGCCCCAGCATTTT.

In DNA, the CDR3 is TGTGCCGGCCAGGGGTTGACGGGAACTGAAGCTTTCTTT. Residues: CAGQGLTGTEAFF. V gene TRBV30 combines with J gene TRBJ1-1; maybe TRBD1 (6 bases). CDR3 size: 13 residues. V dropped 8 bases and J dropped 5 bases, with 18 bases sitting between them. CDR1 and CDR2 (germline): GTSNPN, SVGIG (reference sequence).